This record looks at one T cell receptor (beta chain) sequence and its context. This specimen comes from a study of response to subunit inactivated influenza vaccine. The germline CDR1 and CDR2 sequences are SGHRS and YFSETQ. Between the trimmed V and J ends, which lost 0 bases and 5 bases, there was a span of 21 bases. The CDR3 is 17 amino acids. In TCRdb, the RT-PCR reads were re-called with MiXCR into one record per CDR3 protein. The sample contains roughly 540,000 distinct CDR3 sequences, under 30% of which appear only once. These same data were also listed under a study on T cells expressing NK-cell markers. That work adds: TCR beta libraries carry UMIs added by 5'RACE template switching.

The material sequenced was CD4+ T cells sorted from PBMCs, taken roughly 12 days after vaccination. This receptor was obtained from a middle-aged man who received an inactivated influenza vaccine. The V and J genes are TRBV5-1 and TRBJ2-7; either TRBD1 or TRBD2 may supply D (5 bases each). CDR3 coding DNA: TGCGCCAGCAGCTTGGCCTCTCGCTCCCGGGACCTCCACGAGCAGTACTTC. Its translation: CASSLASRSRDLHEQYF. Complete variable domain (other parts from reference TRBV5-1 and TRBJ2-7): KAGVTQTPRYLIKTRGQQVTLSCSPISGHRSVSWYQQTPGQGLQFLFEYFSETQRNKGNFPGRFSGRQFSNSRSEMNVSTLELGDSALYLCASSLASRSRDLHEQYFGPGTRLTVT.